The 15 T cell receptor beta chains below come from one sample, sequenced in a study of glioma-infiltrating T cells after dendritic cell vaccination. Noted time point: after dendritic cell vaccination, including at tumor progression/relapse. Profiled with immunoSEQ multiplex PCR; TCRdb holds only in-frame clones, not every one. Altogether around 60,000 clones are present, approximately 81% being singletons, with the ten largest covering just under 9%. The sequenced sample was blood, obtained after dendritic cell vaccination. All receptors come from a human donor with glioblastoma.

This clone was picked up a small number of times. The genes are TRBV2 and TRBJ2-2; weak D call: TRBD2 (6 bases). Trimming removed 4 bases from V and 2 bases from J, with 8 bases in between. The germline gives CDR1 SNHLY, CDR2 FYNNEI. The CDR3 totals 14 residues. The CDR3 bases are TGTGCCAGCAGTGGCGGGGATAACACCGGGGAGCTGTTTTTT. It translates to CASSGGDNTGELFF.

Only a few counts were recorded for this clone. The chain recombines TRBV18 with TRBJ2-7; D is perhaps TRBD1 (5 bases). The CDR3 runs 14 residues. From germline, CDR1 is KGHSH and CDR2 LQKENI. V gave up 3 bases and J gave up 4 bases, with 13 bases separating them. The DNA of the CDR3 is TGTGCCAGCTCACCCAACCTGGACACTTACGAGCAGTACTTC. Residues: CASSPNLDTYEQYF.

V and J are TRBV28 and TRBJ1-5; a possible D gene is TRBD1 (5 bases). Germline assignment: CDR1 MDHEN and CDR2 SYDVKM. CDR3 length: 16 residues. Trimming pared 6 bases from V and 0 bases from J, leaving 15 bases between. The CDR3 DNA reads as TGTGCCAGCAGCTTGGGACGGGGGTCTAGCAATCAGCCCCAGCATTTT. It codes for CASSLGRGSSNQPQHF.

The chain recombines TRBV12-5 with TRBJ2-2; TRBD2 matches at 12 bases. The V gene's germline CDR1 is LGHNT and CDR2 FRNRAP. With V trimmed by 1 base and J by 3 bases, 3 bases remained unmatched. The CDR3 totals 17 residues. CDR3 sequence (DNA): TGTGCTAGTGGTTTGGGACTAGCGGGGGATTACACCGGGGAGCTGTTTTTT. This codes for CASGLGLAGDYTGELFF.

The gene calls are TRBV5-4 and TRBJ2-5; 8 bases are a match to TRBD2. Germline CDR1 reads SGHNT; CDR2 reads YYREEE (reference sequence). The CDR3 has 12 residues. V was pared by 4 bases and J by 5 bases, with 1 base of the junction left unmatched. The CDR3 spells CASSPGGETQYF. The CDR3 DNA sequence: TGTGCCAGCAGCCCGGGGGGGGAGACCCAGTACTTC.

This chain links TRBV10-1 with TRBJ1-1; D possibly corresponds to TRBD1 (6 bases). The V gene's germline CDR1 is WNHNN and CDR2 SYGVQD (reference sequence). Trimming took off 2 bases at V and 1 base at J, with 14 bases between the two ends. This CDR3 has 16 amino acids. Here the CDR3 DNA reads TGCGCCAGCAGTGAGAGGGGGGGAGAAGAGAACACTGAAGCTTTCTTT. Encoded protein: CASSERGGEENTEAFF.

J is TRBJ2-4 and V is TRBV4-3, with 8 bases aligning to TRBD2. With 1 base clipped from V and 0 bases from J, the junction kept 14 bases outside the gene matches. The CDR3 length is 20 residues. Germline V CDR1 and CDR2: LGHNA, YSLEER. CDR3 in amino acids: CASSQVLSAGASIAKNIQYF. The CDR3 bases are TGCGCCAGCAGCCAAGTACTGTCAGCGGGGGCCTCTATAGCCAAAAACATTCAGTACTTC.

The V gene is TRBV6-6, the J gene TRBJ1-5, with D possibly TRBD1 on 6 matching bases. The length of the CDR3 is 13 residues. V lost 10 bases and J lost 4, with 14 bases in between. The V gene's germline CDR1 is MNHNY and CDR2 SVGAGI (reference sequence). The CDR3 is CANQGRLNQPQHF. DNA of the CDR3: TGTGCCAACCAGGGGCGATTAAATCAGCCCCAGCATTTT.

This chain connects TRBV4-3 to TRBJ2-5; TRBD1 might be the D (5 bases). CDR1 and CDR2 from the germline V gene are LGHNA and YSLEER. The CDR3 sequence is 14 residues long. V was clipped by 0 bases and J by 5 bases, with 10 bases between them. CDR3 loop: CASSQDQGRETQYF. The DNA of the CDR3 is TGCGCCAGCAGCCAAGATCAGGGAAGGGAGACCCAGTACTTC.

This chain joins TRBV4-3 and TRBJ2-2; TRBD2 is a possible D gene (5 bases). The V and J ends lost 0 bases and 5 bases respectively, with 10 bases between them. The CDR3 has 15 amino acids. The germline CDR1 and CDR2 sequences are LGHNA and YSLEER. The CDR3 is CASSQDVSGTGELFF. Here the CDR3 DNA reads TGCGCCAGCAGCCAAGATGTATCGGGAACCGGGGAGCTGTTTTTT.

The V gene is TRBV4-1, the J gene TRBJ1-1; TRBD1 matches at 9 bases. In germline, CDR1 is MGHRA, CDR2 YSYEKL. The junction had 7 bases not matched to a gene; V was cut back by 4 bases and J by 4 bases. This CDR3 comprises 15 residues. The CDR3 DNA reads TGCGCCAGCAGCCTAACAGGGGGCGGAGGCACTGAAGCTTTCTTT. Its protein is CASSLTGGGGTEAFF.

In DNA, the CDR3 is TGTGCCAGCAGTTACCCTCATGGGGCTGGCGAGCAGTTCTTC. It specifies CASSYPHGAGEQFF. The chain carries TRBV6-6 and TRBJ2-1; D is possibly TRBD1 (5 bases). V lost 2 bases and J 10 bases, leaving 15 bases between the germline ends. The CDR3 has 14 amino acids. Germline CDR1 reads MNHNY; CDR2 reads SVGAGI (reference sequence).

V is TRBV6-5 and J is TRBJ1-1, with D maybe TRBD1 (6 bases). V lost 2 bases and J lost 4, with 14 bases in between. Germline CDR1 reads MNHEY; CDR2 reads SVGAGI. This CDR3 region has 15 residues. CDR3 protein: CASSYRTRGGTEAFF. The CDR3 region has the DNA TGTGCCAGCAGTTACCGGACCCGAGGGGGCACTGAAGCTTTCTTT.

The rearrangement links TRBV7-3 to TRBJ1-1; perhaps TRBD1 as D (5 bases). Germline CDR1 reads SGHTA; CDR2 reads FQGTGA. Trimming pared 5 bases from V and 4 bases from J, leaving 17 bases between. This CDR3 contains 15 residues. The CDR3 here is CASSERPGGSTEAFF. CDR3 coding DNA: TGTGCCAGCAGCGAGCGCCCGGGGGGGAGCACTGAAGCTTTCTTT.

DNA for the CDR3: TGTGCCAGCAGCTCTTACACGGGGGGGCCCGAGACCCAGTACTTC. Its protein product is CASSSYTGGPETQYF. The chain joins TRBV5-5 to TRBJ2-5; TRBD2 matches at 8 bases. Germline CDR1 is SGHKS and CDR2 is YYEKEE (reference sequence). This CDR3 contains 15 residues. V lost 3 bases to trimming and J lost 5 bases; unmatched junction nucleotides: 9. The entire variable domain, with the rest obtained from reference TRBV5-5 and TRBJ2-5, is as follows: DAGVTQSPTHLIKTRGQQVTLRCSPISGHKSVSWYQQVLGQGPQFIFQYYEKEERGRGNFPDRFSARQFPNYSSELNVNALLLGDSALYLCASSSYTGGPETQYFGPGTRLLVL.